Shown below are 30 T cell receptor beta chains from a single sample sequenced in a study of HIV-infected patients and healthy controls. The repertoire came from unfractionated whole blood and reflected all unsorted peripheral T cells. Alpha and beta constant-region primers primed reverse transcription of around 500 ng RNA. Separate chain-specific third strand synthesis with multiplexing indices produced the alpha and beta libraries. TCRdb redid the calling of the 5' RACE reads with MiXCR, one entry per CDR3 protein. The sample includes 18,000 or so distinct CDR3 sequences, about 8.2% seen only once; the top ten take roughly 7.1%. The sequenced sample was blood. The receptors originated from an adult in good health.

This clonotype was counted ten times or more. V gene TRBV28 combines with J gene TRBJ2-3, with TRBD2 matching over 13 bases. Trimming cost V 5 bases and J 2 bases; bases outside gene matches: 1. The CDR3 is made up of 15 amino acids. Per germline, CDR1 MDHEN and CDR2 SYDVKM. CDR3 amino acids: CASSGLAGATDTQYF. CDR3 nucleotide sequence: TGTGCCAGCAGTGGACTAGCGGGAGCCACAGATACGCAGTATTTT. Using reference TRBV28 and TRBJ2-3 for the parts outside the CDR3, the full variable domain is DVKVTQSSRYLVKRTGEKVFLECVQDMDHENMFWYRQDPGLGLRLIYFSYDVKMKEKGDIPEGYSVSREKKERFSLILESASTNQTSMYLCASSGLAGATDTQYFGPGTRLTVL.

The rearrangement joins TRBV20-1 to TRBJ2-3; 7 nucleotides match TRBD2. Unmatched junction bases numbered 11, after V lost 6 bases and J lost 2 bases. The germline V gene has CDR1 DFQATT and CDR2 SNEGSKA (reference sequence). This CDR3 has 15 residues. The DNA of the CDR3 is TGCAGTGCGCCTAGAACCGGGACTAACACAGATACGCAGTATTTT. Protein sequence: CSAPRTGTNTDTQYF.

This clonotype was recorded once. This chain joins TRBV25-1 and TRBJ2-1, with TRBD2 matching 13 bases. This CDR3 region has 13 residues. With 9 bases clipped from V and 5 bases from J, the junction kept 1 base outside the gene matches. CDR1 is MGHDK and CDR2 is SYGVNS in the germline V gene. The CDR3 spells CASGLAGDNEQFF. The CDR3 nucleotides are TGTGCCAGTGGACTAGCGGGGGACAATGAGCAGTTCTTC.

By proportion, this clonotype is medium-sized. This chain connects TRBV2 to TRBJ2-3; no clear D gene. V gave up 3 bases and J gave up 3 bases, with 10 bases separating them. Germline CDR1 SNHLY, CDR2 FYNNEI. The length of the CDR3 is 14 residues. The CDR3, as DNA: TGTGCCAGCAGTGATATTGCCGGAACAGATACGCAGTATTTT. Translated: CASSDIAGTDTQYF.

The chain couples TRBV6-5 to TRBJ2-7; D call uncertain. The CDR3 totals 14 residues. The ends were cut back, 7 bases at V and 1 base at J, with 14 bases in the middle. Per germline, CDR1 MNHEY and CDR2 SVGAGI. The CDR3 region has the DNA TGTGCCAGCACCCCCACAGCGAGGTCCTACGAGCAGTACTTC. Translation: CASTPTARSYEQYF.

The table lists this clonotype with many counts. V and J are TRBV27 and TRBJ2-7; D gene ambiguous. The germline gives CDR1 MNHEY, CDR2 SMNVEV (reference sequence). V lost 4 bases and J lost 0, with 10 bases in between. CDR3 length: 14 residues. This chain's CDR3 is CASSSTHSSYEQYF. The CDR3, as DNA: TGTGCCAGCAGTTCGACTCATAGCTCCTACGAGCAGTACTTC.

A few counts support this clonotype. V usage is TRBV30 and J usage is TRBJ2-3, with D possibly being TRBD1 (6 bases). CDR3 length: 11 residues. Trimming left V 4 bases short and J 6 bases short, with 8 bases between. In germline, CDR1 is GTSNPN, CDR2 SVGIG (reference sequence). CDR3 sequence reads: CAWTQGDTQYF. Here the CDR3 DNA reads TGTGCCTGGACTCAGGGGGATACGCAGTATTTT.

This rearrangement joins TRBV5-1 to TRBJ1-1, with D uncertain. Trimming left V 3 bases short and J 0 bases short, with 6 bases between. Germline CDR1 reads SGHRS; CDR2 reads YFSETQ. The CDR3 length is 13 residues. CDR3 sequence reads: CASSWKMNTEAFF. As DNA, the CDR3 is TGCGCCAGCAGCTGGAAGATGAACACTGAAGCTTTCTTT.

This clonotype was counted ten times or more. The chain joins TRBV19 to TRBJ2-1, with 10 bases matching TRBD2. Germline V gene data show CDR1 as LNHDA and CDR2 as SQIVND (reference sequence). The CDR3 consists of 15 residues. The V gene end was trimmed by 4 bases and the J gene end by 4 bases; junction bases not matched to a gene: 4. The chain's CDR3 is CASSNSGRPYNEQFF. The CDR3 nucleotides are TGTGCCAGTAGTAATAGCGGGAGGCCATACAATGAGCAGTTCTTC. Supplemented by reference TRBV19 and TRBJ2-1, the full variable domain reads DGGITQSPKYLFRKEGQNVTLSCEQNLNHDAMYWYRQDPGQGLRLIYYSQIVNDFQKGDIAEGYSVSREKKESFPLTVTSAQKNPTAFYLCASSNSGRPYNEQFFGPGTRLTVL.

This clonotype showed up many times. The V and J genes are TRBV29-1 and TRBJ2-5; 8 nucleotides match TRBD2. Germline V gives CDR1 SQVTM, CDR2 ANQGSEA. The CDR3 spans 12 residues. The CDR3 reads CTVAGSQETQYF. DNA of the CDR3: TGCACCGTAGCGGGAAGCCAAGAGACCCAGTACTTC.

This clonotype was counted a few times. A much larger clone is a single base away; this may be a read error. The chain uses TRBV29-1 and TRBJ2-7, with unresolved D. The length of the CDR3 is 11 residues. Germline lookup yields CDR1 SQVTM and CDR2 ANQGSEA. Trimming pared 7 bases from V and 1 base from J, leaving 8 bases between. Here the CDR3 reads CSAPESYEQYF. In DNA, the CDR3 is TGCAGCGCCCCGGAGTCCTACGAGCAGTACTTC.

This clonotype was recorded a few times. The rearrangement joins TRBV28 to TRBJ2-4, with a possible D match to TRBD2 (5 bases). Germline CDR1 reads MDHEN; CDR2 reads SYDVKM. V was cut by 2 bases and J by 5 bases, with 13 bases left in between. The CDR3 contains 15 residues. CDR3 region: CASSLGGRGENIQYF. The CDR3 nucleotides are TGTGCCAGCAGTTTAGGTGGGAGAGGCGAAAACATTCAGTACTTC.

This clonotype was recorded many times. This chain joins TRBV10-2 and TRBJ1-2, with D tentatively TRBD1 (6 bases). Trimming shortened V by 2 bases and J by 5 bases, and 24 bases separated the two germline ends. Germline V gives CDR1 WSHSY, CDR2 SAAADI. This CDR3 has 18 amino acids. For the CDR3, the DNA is TGCGCCAGCAGTGAGGAGTTTTCGGGGGGCCATAACTATTATGGCTACACCTTC. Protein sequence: CASSEEFSGGHNYYGYTF.

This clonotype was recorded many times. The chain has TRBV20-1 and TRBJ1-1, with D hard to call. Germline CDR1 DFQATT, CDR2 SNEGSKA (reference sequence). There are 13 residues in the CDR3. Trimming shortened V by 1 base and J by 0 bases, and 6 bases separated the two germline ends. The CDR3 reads CSARGHLNTEAFF. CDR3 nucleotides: TGCAGTGCTAGAGGGCATCTGAACACTGAAGCTTTCTTT.

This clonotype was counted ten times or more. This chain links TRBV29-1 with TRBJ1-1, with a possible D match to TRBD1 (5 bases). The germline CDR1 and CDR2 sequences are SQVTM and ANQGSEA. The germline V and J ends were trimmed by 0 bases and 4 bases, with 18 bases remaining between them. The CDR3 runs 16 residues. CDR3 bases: TGCAGCGTTGAAGATTCCGGGGACCCGAACTTCACTGAAGCTTTCTTT. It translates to CSVEDSGDPNFTEAFF.

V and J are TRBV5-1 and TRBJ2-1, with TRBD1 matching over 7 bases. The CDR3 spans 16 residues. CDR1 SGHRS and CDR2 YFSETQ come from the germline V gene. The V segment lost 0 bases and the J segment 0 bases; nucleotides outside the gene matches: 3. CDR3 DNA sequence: TGCGCCAGCAGCTTGGTTGGGGACAGCTCCTACAATGAGCAGTTCTTC. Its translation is CASSLVGDSSYNEQFF.

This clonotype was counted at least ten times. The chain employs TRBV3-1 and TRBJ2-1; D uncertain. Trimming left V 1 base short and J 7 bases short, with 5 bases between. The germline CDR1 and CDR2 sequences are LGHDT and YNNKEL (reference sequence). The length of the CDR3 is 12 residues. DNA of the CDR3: TGTGCCAGCAGCCAAGTGGGAAATGAGCAGTTCTTC. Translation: CASSQVGNEQFF.

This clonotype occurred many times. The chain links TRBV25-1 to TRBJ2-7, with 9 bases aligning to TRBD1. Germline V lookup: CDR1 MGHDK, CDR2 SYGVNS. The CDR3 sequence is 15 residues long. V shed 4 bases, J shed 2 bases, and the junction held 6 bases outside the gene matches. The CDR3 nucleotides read TGTGCCAGCAGTGGTCCGGGACAGGGCACCTACGAGCAGTACTTC. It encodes CASSGPGQGTYEQYF.

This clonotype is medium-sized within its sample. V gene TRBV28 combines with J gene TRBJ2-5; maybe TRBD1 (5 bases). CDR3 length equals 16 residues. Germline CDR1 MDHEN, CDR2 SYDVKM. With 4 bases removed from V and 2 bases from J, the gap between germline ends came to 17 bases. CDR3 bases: TGTGCCAGCAGTTCAGTGACAGCGATGCAACAAGAGACCCAGTACTTC. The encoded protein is CASSSVTAMQQETQYF.

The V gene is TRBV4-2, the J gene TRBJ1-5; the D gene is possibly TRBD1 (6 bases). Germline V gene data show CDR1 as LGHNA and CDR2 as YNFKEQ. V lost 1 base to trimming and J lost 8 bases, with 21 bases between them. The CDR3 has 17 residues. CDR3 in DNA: TGTGCCAGCAGCCAAGGGGAAAGGGGGTCCGGGAGTGAGCCCCAGCATTTT. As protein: CASSQGERGSGSEPQHF.

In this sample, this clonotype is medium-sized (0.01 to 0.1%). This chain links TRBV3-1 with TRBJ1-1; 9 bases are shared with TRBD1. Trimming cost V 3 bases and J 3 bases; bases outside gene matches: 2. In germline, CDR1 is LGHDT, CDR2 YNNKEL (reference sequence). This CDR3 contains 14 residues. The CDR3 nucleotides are TGTGCCAGCAGCCAGGGACAGGGATACACTGAAGCTTTCTTT. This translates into CASSQGQGYTEAFF.

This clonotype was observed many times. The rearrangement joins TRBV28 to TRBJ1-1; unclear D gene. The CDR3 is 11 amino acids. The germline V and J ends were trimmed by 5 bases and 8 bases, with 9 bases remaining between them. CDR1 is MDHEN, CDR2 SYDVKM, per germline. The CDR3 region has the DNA TGTGCCAGCAGTCACCCTAGCGAAGCTTTCTTT. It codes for CASSHPSEAFF.

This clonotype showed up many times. This CDR3 is CASSSGRDSRNTGELFF. CDR3 sequence (DNA): TGCGCCAGCAGCTCGGGCAGGGACAGCAGGAACACCGGGGAGCTGTTTTTT. The J gene is TRBJ2-2, the V gene TRBV5-1; 7 nucleotides agree with TRBD1. Germline CDR1 SGHRS, CDR2 YFSETQ. The CDR3 sequence is 17 residues long. V lost 3 bases and J lost 1; bases outside the gene matches: 9. Variable domain in full (rest from reference TRBV5-1 and TRBJ2-2): KAGVTQTPRYLIKTRGQQVTLSCSPISGHRSVSWYQQTPGQGLQFLFEYFSETQRNKGNFPGRFSGRQFSNSRSEMNVSTLELGDSALYLCASSSGRDSRNTGELFFGEGSRLTVL.

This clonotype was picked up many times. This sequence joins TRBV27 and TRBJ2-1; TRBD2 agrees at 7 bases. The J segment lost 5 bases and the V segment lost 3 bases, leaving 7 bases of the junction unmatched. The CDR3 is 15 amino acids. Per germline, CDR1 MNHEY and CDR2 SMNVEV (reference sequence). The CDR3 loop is CASSFGFRGDNEQFF. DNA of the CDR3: TGTGCCAGCAGTTTTGGTTTTCGGGGGGACAATGAGCAGTTCTTC.

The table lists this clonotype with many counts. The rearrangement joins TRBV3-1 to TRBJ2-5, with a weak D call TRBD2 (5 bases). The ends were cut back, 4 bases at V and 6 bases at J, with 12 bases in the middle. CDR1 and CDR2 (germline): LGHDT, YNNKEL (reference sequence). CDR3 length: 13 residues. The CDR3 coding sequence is TGTGCCAGCAGCCCTGGCTCCGGGAAGACCCAGTACTTC. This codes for CASSPGSGKTQYF.

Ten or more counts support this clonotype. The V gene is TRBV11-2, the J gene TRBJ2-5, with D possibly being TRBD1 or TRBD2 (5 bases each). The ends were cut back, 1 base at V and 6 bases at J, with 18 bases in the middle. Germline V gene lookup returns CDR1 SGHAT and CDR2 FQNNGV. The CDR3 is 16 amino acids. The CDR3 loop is CASSLGDGSPRQTQYF. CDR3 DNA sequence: TGTGCCAGCAGCTTAGGGGACGGCTCACCCCGACAGACCCAGTACTTC. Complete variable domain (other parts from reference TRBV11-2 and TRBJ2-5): EAGVAQSPRYKIIEKRQSVAFWCNPISGHATLYWYQQILGQGPKLLIQFQNNGVVDDSQLPKDRFSAERLKGVDSTLKIQPAKLEDSAVYLCASSLGDGSPRQTQYFGPGTRLLVL.

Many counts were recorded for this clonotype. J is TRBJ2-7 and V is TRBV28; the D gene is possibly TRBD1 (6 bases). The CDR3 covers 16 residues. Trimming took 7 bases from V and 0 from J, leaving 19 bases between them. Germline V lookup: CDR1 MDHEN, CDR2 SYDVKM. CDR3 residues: CASTISQGHVSYEQYF. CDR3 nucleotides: TGTGCCAGCACCATCTCACAGGGCCACGTCTCCTACGAGCAGTACTTC. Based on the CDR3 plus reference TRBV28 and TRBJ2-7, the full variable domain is DVKVTQSSRYLVKRTGEKVFLECVQDMDHENMFWYRQDPGLGLRLIYFSYDVKMKEKGDIPEGYSVSREKKERFSLILESASTNQTSMYLCASTISQGHVSYEQYFGPGTRLTVT.

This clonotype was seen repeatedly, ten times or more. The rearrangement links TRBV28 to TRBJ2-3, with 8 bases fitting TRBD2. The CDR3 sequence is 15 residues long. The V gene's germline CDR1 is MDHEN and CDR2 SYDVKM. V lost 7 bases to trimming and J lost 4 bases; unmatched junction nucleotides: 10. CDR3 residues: CASTVGGGRADTQYF. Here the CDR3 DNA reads TGTGCCAGCACCGTCGGGGGGGGCAGAGCAGATACGCAGTATTTT. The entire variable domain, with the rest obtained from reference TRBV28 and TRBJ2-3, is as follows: DVKVTQSSRYLVKRTGEKVFLECVQDMDHENMFWYRQDPGLGLRLIYFSYDVKMKEKGDIPEGYSVSREKKERFSLILESASTNQTSMYLCASTVGGGRADTQYFGPGTRLTVL.

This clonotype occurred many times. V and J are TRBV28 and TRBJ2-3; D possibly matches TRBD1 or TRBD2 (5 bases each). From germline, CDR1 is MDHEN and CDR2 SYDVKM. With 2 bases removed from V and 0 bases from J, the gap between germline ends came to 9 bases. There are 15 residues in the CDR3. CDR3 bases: TGTGCCAGCAGTTTAGGGGACCCGAGCACAGATACGCAGTATTTT. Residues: CASSLGDPSTDTQYF.

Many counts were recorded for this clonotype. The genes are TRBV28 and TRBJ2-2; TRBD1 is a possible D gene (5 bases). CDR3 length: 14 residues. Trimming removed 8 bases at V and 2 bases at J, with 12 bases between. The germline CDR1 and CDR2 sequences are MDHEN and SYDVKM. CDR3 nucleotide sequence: TGTGCCAGCTCAAGACAGCCAAACACCGGGGAGCTGTTTTTT. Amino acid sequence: CASSRQPNTGELFF.